This TCR beta chain came from a study of T cells in localized non-small cell lung cancer. Clones were read by immunoSEQ multiplex PCR, and TCRdb kept only the in-frame ones, dropping some. The sample shows some 38,000 clones, 85% to 95% of them seen only once. The TCR originated in a female donor older than 55 with stage I lung adenocarcinoma. Here the sequenced sample was peripheral blood, taken before any cancer treatment.

The CDR3 DNA follows: TGTGCCAGCAGCGCGGACAGATCCTATAATTCACCCCTCCACTTT. Encoded protein: CASSADRSYNSPLHF. This sequence joins TRBV9 and TRBJ1-6, with a tentative D call TRBD1 (6 bases). The germline gives CDR1 SGDLS, CDR2 YYNGEE. There are 15 residues in the CDR3. V lost 3 bases to trimming and J lost 1 base, with 8 bases between them.